This T cell receptor beta chain was recovered during a study of technical replicates of blood from several donors. V lost 5 bases to trimming and J lost 3 bases; unmatched junction nucleotides: 3. Germline V lookup: CDR1 SEHNR, CDR2 FQNEAQ (reference sequence). The CDR3 consists of 15 residues. Clones were read by immunoSEQ multiplex PCR, and TCRdb kept only the in-frame ones, dropping some. The sample records about 85,000 clones, about 94% being singletons. The source of this sequence is a human donor in good health. Sequenced: T cells isolated from PBMCs. The chain links TRBV7-9 to TRBJ2-3; 12 bases line up with TRBD2. The CDR3: CASSRTSGKTDTQYF. The CDR3 coding sequence is TGTGCCAGCAGCCGGACTAGCGGGAAGACAGATACGCAGTATTTT.